A selection of T cell receptor beta chains follows, all from one sample in a study of T-cell reconstitution after alpha-beta-depleted transplantation in children. MiXCR, applied by TCRdb to the PCR reads, yields one record per CDR3 protein. The data contain roughly 300,000 distinct CDR3 sequences, around 10% of them singletons. The sequencing here drew on peripheral blood, taken 180 days after TCRalphabeta/CD19-depleted stem cell transplant. These receptors originate from a male patient between 2 and 10 years old who had a stem cell transplant for chronic granulomatous disease, so the T cells may come from the graft donor. Both conserved end residues are part of each CDR3. The D gene is left open where the match is weak. The size of a clone is reported for some rows only, either as once, few or many, or as a class for expanded clones.

v_call	clone_size	d_call	j_call	cdr3_aa	cdr3_nt
TRBV5-4	.	.	TRBJ2-3	CASSLEPGRTDTQYF	TGTGCCAGCAGCTTGGAGCCAGGGAGGACAGATACGCAGTATTTT
TRBV6-5	many	TRBD2	TRBJ2-5	CASKFLAAVMETQYF	TGTGCCAGCAAGTTTCTAGCGGCGGTCATGGAGACCCAGTACTTC
TRBV5-5	many	TRBD1	TRBJ2-5	CASLLAPGTAETQYF	TGTGCCAGCCTACTCGCACCAGGGACAGCGGAGACCCAGTACTTC
TRBV6-2/TRBV6-3	many	TRBD1	TRBJ1-1	CATGQGGKAFF	TGTGCCACGGGACAGGGGGGCAAAGCTTTCTTT
TRBV12-3/TRBV12-4	many	TRBD2	TRBJ2-7	CASSPGLAGRNEQYF	TGTGCCAGCAGCCCAGGACTAGCGGGACGTAACGAGCAGTACTTC
TRBV18	.	.	TRBJ1-5	CASSPARRLNQPQHF	TGTGCCAGCTCACCGGCAAGGAGACTCAATCAGCCCCAGCATTTT
TRBV7-9	few	.	TRBJ2-7	CASSPRESSVSYEQYF	TGTGCCAGCAGCCCTCGGGAGAGCTCAGTCTCCTACGAGCAGTACTTC
TRBV29-1	many	.	TRBJ2-1	CSGRVSVNEQFF	TGCAGCGGCAGGGTTTCGGTCAATGAGCAGTTCTTC
TRBV11-2	few	TRBD1	TRBJ2-7	CASSWDRGGEQYF	TGTGCCAGCAGCTGGGACAGGGGAGGTGAGCAGTACTTC
TRBV6-5	many	.	TRBJ2-3	CASSYYTTGSTDTQYF	TGTGCCAGCAGTTACTACACGACAGGAAGCACAGATACGCAGTATTTT
TRBV15	many	TRBD2	TRBJ2-7	CATSSYGGEEQYF	TGTGCCACCAGCAGTTATGGGGGGGAGGAGCAGTACTTC
TRBV6-1	many	.	TRBJ1-2	CASSESGQRYGYTF	TGTGCCAGCAGTGAGTCAGGGCAAAGATATGGCTACACCTTC
TRBV4-3	many	.	TRBJ2-1	CASSLHKVPYNEQFF	TGCGCCAGCAGCCTCCATAAGGTCCCCTACAATGAGCAGTTCTTC
TRBV29-1	many	.	TRBJ1-2	CSVVLQGLYGYTF	TGCAGCGTTGTATTACAGGGCCTCTATGGCTACACCTTC
TRBV20-1	many	.	TRBJ2-7	CSAGRAGRQFSSAYEQYF	TGCAGTGCTGGGCGTGCTGGTAGACAATTTTCGAGTGCCTACGAGCAGTACTTC
TRBV7-8	many	TRBD2	TRBJ2-2	CASSPGLAGGVTGELFF	TGTGCCAGCAGCCCGGGACTAGCGGGGGGGGTCACCGGGGAGCTGTTTTTT
TRBV5-5	many	.	TRBJ2-4	CASSRETLAKNIQYF	TGTGCCAGCAGTCGGGAGACTCTAGCCAAAAACATTCAGTACTTC
TRBV6-5	few	.	TRBJ2-5	CASSYRFAAITQETQYF	TGTGCCAGCAGTTACCGGTTCGCGGCTATAACTCAAGAGACCCAGTACTTC
TRBV16	many	.	TRBJ1-1	CASSQGRQRENTEAFF	TGTGCCAGCAGCCAAGGTCGACAAAGGGAGAACACTGAAGCTTTCTTT
TRBV20-1	many	.	TRBJ1-1	CSARDQGTVGAFF	TGCAGTGCTAGAGACCAGGGTACAGTGGGAGCTTTCTTT
TRBV12-3/TRBV12-4	many	.	TRBJ1-2	CASSSPLRPRDGYTF	TGTGCCAGCAGTTCCCCCCTAAGGCCAAGGGATGGCTACACCTTC
TRBV5-1	many	TRBD2	TRBJ2-1	CASSRGLADPYNEQFF	TGCGCCAGCAGCCGCGGACTAGCGGATCCCTACAATGAGCAGTTCTTC
TRBV27	many	TRBD1	TRBJ1-3	CASRPGTGNTIYF	TGTGCCAGCAGGCCCGGGACAGGGAACACCATATATTTT
TRBV20-1	many	.	TRBJ2-5	CSASPGTQYF	TGCAGTGCAAGCCCTGGGACCCAGTACTTC
TRBV12-3/TRBV12-4	many	.	TRBJ2-7	CASSLETESSYEQYF	TGTGCCAGCAGTTTAGAGACAGAGAGCTCCTACGAGCAGTACTTC
TRBV6-5	once	.	TRBJ2-1	CASRLENEQFF	TGTGCCAGCAGGCTAGAGAACGAGCAGTTCTTC
TRBV5-1	many	.	TRBJ2-5	CASSLAGLETQYF	TGCGCCAGCAGCTTGGCGGGGCTGGAGACCCAGTACTTC
TRBV9	many	.	TRBJ2-5	CASSTQREETQYF	TGTGCCAGCAGCACACAGAGAGAAGAGACCCAGTACTTC
TRBV7-2	many	.	TRBJ1-2	CASSLALRASYTF	TGTGCCAGCAGCTTAGCCCTAAGGGCCAGCTACACCTTC
TRBV3-1	many	.	TRBJ2-2	CASSQGPGELFF	TGTGCCAGCAGCCAAGGGCCCGGGGAGCTGTTTTTT
TRBV15	many	.	TRBJ2-5	CATSSQETQYF	TGTGCCACCAGCAGCCAAGAGACCCAGTACTTC
TRBV11-2	few	TRBD1	TRBJ2-7	CASSYNGDRGIYEQYF	TGTGCCAGCAGCTACAACGGGGACAGGGGAATTTACGAGCAGTACTTC
TRBV7-2	.	TRBD1	TRBJ1-4	CASSPDRVIGEKLFF	TGTGCCAGCAGCCCCGACAGGGTTATTGGTGAAAAACTGTTTTTT
TRBV28	.	.	TRBJ2-7	CASSSADLGRYEQYF	TGTGCCAGCAGTTCCGCGGACCTGGGGAGGTACGAGCAGTACTTC
TRBV4-3	many	.	TRBJ2-3	CASSQVAEGRNTQYF	TGCGCCAGCAGCCAAGTGGCTGAGGGACGCAATACGCAGTATTTT
TRBV20-1	many	.	TRBJ2-1	CSAVQGKGNEQFF	TGCAGTGCCGTCCAGGGTAAAGGCAATGAGCAGTTCTTC
TRBV7-2	many	.	TRBJ1-2	CASSPDRANYGYTF	TGTGCCAGCAGCCCGGACAGAGCTAACTATGGCTACACCTTC
TRBV7-7	many	.	TRBJ2-7	CASSPLGGHEQYF	TGTGCCAGCAGCCCCCTGGGGGGCCACGAGCAGTACTTC
TRBV3-1	few	TRBD2	TRBJ2-3	CASSQERSGRALDTQYF	TGTGCCAGCAGCCAAGAGAGAAGCGGGAGGGCCTTAGATACGCAGTATTTT
TRBV10-3	.	.	TRBJ2-1	CAISERGAGYNEQFF	TGTGCCATCAGTGAAAGGGGGGCGGGCTACAATGAGCAGTTCTTC
TRBV9	many	TRBD1	TRBJ2-7	CASSGGQEFNEQYF	TGTGCCAGCAGCGGGGGACAGGAGTTCAACGAGCAGTACTTC
TRBV19	many	TRBD2	TRBJ2-3	CASTSTRTSGRARNTQYF	TGTGCCAGTACCTCGACAAGGACTAGCGGGAGGGCCAGGAATACGCAGTATTTT
TRBV2	.	TRBD2	TRBJ2-7	CASSDARLAGLDEQYF	TGTGCCAGCAGTGATGCGCGGCTAGCGGGGTTAGACGAGCAGTACTTC
TRBV7-2	many	.	TRBJ2-1	CASSPKTGTQGNNEQFF	TGTGCCAGCAGTCCAAAGACCGGGACACAAGGAAACAATGAGCAGTTCTTC
TRBV20-1	many	TRBD1	TRBJ2-2	CSARRGTGFTGELFF	TGCAGTGCTAGACGAGGGACAGGCTTCACCGGGGAGCTGTTTTTT
TRBV20-1	many	TRBD2	TRBJ2-2	CSVASGGFTGELFF	TGCAGTGTGGCTAGCGGGGGGTTCACCGGGGAGCTGTTTTTT
TRBV7-3	many	.	TRBJ2-3	CASSLTRSLVGGTDTQYF	TGTGCCAGCAGCTTAACCCGATCATTAGTGGGCGGCACAGATACGCAGTATTTT
TRBV7-9	many	.	TRBJ1-1	CASSPPGPLRGKAFF	TGTGCCAGCAGCCCACCGGGCCCCCTTCGGGGGAAAGCTTTCTTT
TRBV29-1	many	.	TRBJ2-1	CSVKKGDNSYNEQFF	TGCAGCGTTAAAAAAGGGGACAACTCCTACAATGAGCAGTTCTTC